These 19 T cell receptor beta chains originate from one sample sequenced in a study of cytomegalovirus exposure and HLA in healthy donors. Clones were sequenced by immunoSEQ multiplex PCR, and TCRdb holds only the in-frame ones, with some missing. The data contain about 140,000 clones, 86% of them singletons. Material for sequencing was PBMCs. The source of these receptors is a man between 18 and 35 years old in good health and CMV-seronegative.

This clone was recorded only once. The chain has TRBV7-9 and TRBJ2-1; D perhaps matches TRBD2 (5 bases). Germline CDR1 is SEHNR and CDR2 is FQNEAQ (reference sequence). The CDR3 has 14 residues. Trimming shortened V by 3 bases and J by 5 bases, and 11 bases separated the two germline ends. CDR3 nucleotides: TGTGCCAGCAGCTTGCAGTCAGCGGACAATGAGCAGTTCTTC. It is translated as CASSLQSADNEQFF.

The rearrangement uses TRBV28 and TRBJ2-7, with TRBD1 as a possible D gene (5 bases). V was cut by 3 bases and J by 3 bases, with 9 bases left in between. Germline loops: CDR1 MDHEN, CDR2 SYDVKM. The CDR3 spans 13 residues. CDR3 bases: TGTGCCAGCAGTTTGGGGCTTATCTACGAGCAGTACTTC. The encoded protein is CASSLGLIYEQYF. Based on the CDR3 plus reference TRBV28 and TRBJ2-7, the full variable domain is DVKVTQSSRYLVKRTGEKVFLECVQDMDHENMFWYRQDPGLGLRLIYFSYDVKMKEKGDIPEGYSVSREKKERFSLILESASTNQTSMYLCASSLGLIYEQYFGPGTRLTVT.

The V call is TRBV9, the J call TRBJ1-4; D unresolved. V was shortened by 6 bases and J by 8 bases, with 11 bases between the two germline ends. The germline V gene has CDR1 SGDLS and CDR2 YYNGEE. The CDR3 totals 12 residues. The CDR3 DNA reads as TGTGCCAGCACATCTCCGGGAGAAAAACTGTTTTTT. Translated, it gives CASTSPGEKLFF.

The rearrangement joins TRBV7-9 to TRBJ2-7, with TRBD1 matching over 8 bases. Germline V gene sequence: CDR1 SEHNR, CDR2 FQNEAQ (reference sequence). J lost 5 bases, V lost 5 bases, and 11 bases had no gene match. The CDR3 is made up of 15 amino acids. The CDR3 spells CASSPKPGQADEQYF. CDR3 in DNA: TGTGCCAGCAGCCCGAAACCGGGACAGGCGGACGAGCAGTACTTC.

This rearrangement joins TRBV13 to TRBJ2-7; D perhaps matches TRBD2 (5 bases). Germline V gene data show CDR1 as PRHDT and CDR2 as FYEKMQ (reference sequence). Trimming removed 3 bases from V and 4 bases from J, with 10 bases in between. The CDR3 length is 13 residues. The DNA of the CDR3 is TGTGCCAGCAGCTTCACGGGAATATACGAGCAGTACTTC. It encodes CASSFTGIYEQYF.

The CDR3 region is CASSPQGARELFF. The CDR3 coding sequence is TGTGCCAGCAGCCCGCAGGGGGCACGGGAGCTGTTTTTT. V is TRBV14 and J is TRBJ2-2, with 8 bases that match TRBD1. CDR3 length equals 13 residues. CDR1 and CDR2 (germline): SGHDN, FVKESK. V trimming: 4 bases; J trimming: 9 bases; junction bases outside the gene matches: 4. The full variable domain, completed using reference TRBV14 and TRBJ2-2, is EAGVTQFPSHSVIEKGQTVTLRCDPISGHDNLYWYRRVMGKEIKFLLHFVKESKQDESGMPNNRFLAERTGGTYSTLKVQPAELEDSGVYFCASSPQGARELFFGEGSRLTVL.

This clone has more than one count but fewer than ten. The DNA of the CDR3 is TGTGCCAGCAGCTTTCAGGAGGACAACATTCAGTACTTC. This translates into CASSFQEDNIQYF. This sequence joins TRBV7-2 and TRBJ2-4; possible D gene TRBD2, 5 bases. The germline V gene has CDR1 SGHTA and CDR2 FQGNSA. Trimming cost V 3 bases and J 7 bases, with 10 bases left between them. This CDR3 comprises 13 residues.

V is TRBV6-5 and J is TRBJ1-5; a possible D gene is TRBD1 (6 bases). This CDR3 region has 15 residues. The V gene lost 2 bases and the J gene lost 7 bases, with 15 bases spanning the gap. Germline V lookup: CDR1 MNHEY, CDR2 SVGAGI. CDR3 protein: CASSYMSGGRQPQHF. DNA for the CDR3: TGTGCCAGCAGTTACATGTCGGGGGGGCGCCAGCCCCAGCATTTT.

This clone has just a few counts. The gene calls are TRBV6-5 and TRBJ2-7; 7 bases are a match to TRBD1. Trimming took 0 bases from V and 3 from J; bases not matched to a gene: 2. The CDR3 length is 14 residues. Germline V gene data show CDR1 as MNHEY and CDR2 as SVGAGI. This CDR3 is CASSYSGGGYEQYF. The CDR3 DNA follows: TGTGCCAGCAGTTACTCAGGGGGCGGCTACGAGCAGTACTTC.

This sequence joins TRBV12-5 and TRBJ2-7; D gene uncertain. The CDR3 consists of 13 residues. V dropped 5 bases and J dropped 3 bases, with 11 bases sitting between them. CDR1 LGHNT and CDR2 FRNRAP come from the germline V gene. The CDR3 DNA reads as TGTGCTAGTGGTACCCTTATCGGCTACGAGCAGTACTTC. Its translation is CASGTLIGYEQYF.

The CDR3 bases are TGTGCCAGCAGCTTTCGGGAGCTAGAGACCCAGTACTTC. This translates into CASSFRELETQYF. J is TRBJ2-5 and V is TRBV11-2; possibly TRBD2 for D (6 bases). In germline, CDR1 is SGHAT, CDR2 FQNNGV. The CDR3 has 13 amino acids. V was clipped by 3 bases and J by 4 bases, with 9 bases between them.

This rearrangement joins TRBV27 to TRBJ1-5; D not certain. There are 14 residues in the CDR3. Trimming took off 5 bases at V and 7 bases at J, with 15 bases between the two ends. The germline V gene encodes CDR1 MNHEY and CDR2 SMNVEV (reference sequence). CDR3 amino acids: CASSITGSNQPQHF. The CDR3 region has the DNA TGTGCCAGCAGTATAACCGGGTCAAACCAGCCCCAGCATTTT.

J is TRBJ1-2 and V is TRBV25-1; maybe TRBD1 (5 bases). V was cut by 2 bases and J by 1 base, with 8 bases left in between. The CDR3 is made up of 14 amino acids. CDR1 is MGHDK, CDR2 SYGVNS, per germline. The CDR3 DNA reads as TGTGCCAGCAGTGAACAGGGATTTAACTATGGCTACACCTTC. Translated, it gives CASSEQGFNYGYTF.

The chain is built from TRBV19 and TRBJ2-5; D ambiguous. The V gene's germline CDR1 is LNHDA and CDR2 SQIVND (reference sequence). V was pared by 5 bases and J by 0 bases, with 7 bases between. The CDR3 extends over 13 amino acids. This chain's CDR3 is CASSFRYQETQYF. The CDR3 nucleotides are TGTGCCAGTAGTTTCCGGTACCAAGAGACCCAGTACTTC.

With respect to this clone: The same CDR3 also results from other DNA sequences found in this sample. The CDR3 coding sequence is TGTGCCAGCTCACCTGGAACAGGGGGACTCTACGAGCAGTACTTC. This gives the protein CASSPGTGGLYEQYF. The gene calls are TRBV18 and TRBJ2-7; 8 bases align to TRBD1. V gave up 3 bases and J gave up 3 bases; unmatched junction bases: 7. CDR3 length equals 15 residues. CDR1 and CDR2 from the germline V gene are KGHSH and LQKENI.

V is TRBV2 and J is TRBJ2-7, with D possibly matching TRBD2 (6 bases). The ends were cut back, 3 bases at V and 6 bases at J, with 12 bases in the middle. CDR3 size: 13 residues. Germline CDR1 is SNHLY and CDR2 is FYNNEI. CDR3 DNA sequence: TGTGCCAGCAGTGAGGAGGGTTTTGGCGAGCAGTACTTC. It yields the protein CASSEEGFGEQYF.

J is TRBJ2-1 and V is TRBV7-2; 9 bases match TRBD2. CDR1 is SGHTA, CDR2 FQGNSA, per germline. This CDR3 has 14 residues. The V and J ends lost 5 bases and 4 bases, in that order; junction bases with no gene match: 3. Written as DNA, the CDR3 is TGTGCCAGCAGCCTCACTAGCGGGTACAATGAGCAGTTCTTC. It is translated as CASSLTSGYNEQFF.

V usage is TRBV27 and J usage is TRBJ2-6; 8 positions match TRBD1. The CDR3 covers 16 residues. Germline V CDR1 and CDR2: MNHEY, SMNVEV (reference sequence). After removal of 6 bases from V and 0 bases from J, the junction contained 4 bases not matched to a gene. CDR3 sequence: CASRTGGGSGANVLTF. The CDR3 nucleotides read TGTGCCAGCAGAACAGGGGGAGGCTCTGGGGCCAACGTCCTGACTTTC.

This clone was observed a single time. The chain is built from TRBV2 and TRBJ1-5, with D possibly TRBD1 on 6 matching bases. CDR1 and CDR2 (germline): SNHLY, FYNNEI. Trimming took off 7 bases at V and 2 bases at J, with 12 bases between the two ends. The CDR3 is 14 amino acids. CDR3 DNA: TGTGCCAGCACCGAGACAGGCCGCAATCAGCCCCAGCATTTT. It translates to CASTETGRNQPQHF.